This T cell receptor (beta chain) was documented in a study of T cells in Graves' hyperthyroidism and ophthalmopathy. The CDR3 totals 11 residues. Germline V gene sequence: CDR1 LNHDA, CDR2 SQIVND (reference sequence). Losses at the gene ends were 4 bases for V and 8 bases for J; bases not matched to a gene: 1. RNA transcripts gave rise to amplified TCR beta CDR3 regions. RT-PCR in the first round (using the HTBI primer set) targeted the TCR CDR3. In TCRdb, the multiplex PCR reads were re-called with MiXCR into one record per CDR3 protein. The sample includes almost 35,000 distinct CDR3 sequences, approximately 52% of them seen just once.

V usage is TRBV19 and J usage is TRBJ1-2, with 7 nucleotides matching TRBD1. The sequence was obtained from a woman aged 40 to 49 with Graves' ophthalmopathy. The material sequenced was blood. The CDR3 bases are TGTGCCAGTAGTAACAGGGGAGGCTACACCTTC. Its translation: CASSNRGGYTF.